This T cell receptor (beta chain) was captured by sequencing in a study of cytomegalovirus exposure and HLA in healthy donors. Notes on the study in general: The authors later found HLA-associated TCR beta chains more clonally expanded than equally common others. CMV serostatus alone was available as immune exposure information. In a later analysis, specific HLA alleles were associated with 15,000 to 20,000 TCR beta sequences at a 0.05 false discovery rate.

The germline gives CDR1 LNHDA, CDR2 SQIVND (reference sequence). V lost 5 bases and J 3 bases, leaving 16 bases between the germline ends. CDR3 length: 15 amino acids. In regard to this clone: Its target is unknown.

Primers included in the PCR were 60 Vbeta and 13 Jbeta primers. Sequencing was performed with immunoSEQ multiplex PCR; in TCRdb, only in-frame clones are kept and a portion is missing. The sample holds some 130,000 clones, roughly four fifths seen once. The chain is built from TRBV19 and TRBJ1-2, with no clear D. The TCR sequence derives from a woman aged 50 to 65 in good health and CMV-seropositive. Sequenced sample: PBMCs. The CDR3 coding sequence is TGTGCCAGTAGTGTCGCCGAGGGATTCGACTATGGCTACACCTTC. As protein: CASSVAEGFDYGYTF.